The 24 T cell receptor beta chains reported below all come from one sample, sequenced in a study of memory CD4+ T cells and cytomegalovirus serostatus. Single viable CD3+CD4+CD8-CD45RO+ cells were sorted as the memory CD4+ T cells. Some clones are missing from TCRdb's copy, which holds only in-frame ones; the method was immunoSEQ multiplex PCR. The sample has 50,000 to 75,000 clones, about 81% seen once. Sequencing was done on a sample of memory CD4+ T cells from blood. These receptors were obtained from an adult in good health and CMV-seronegative.

This clone has just a few counts. This chain uses TRBV5-1 with TRBJ2-7; 8 nucleotides agree with TRBD1. After removal of 3 bases from V and 9 bases from J, the junction contained 11 bases not matched to a gene. The CDR3 extends over 14 amino acids. Looked up from germline, CDR1 is SGHRS and CDR2 is YFSETQ. CDR3: CASSSGTGTFGQYF. Written as DNA, the CDR3 is TGCGCCAGCAGCTCCGGGACAGGTACCTTCGGGCAGTACTTC.

The V gene is TRBV7-7, the J gene TRBJ2-2; D not certain. The CDR3 has 14 amino acids. The V gene lost 10 bases and the J gene lost 0 bases, with 12 bases spanning the gap. Germline V lookup: CDR1 SSHAT, CDR2 FNYEAQ (reference sequence). CDR3 loop: CATQRTTNTGELFF. Written as DNA, the CDR3 is TGTGCCACCCAACGGACGACGAACACCGGGGAGCTGTTTTTT. Full variable domain (remainder filled in from reference TRBV7-7 and TRBJ2-2): GAGVSQSPRYKVTKRGQDVTLRCDPISSHATLYWYQQALGQGPEFLTYFNYEAQPDKSGLPSDRFSAERPEGSISTLTIQRTEQRDSAMYRCATQRTTNTGELFFGEGSRLTVL.

The chain carries TRBV27 and TRBJ2-1, with TRBD2 matching 8 bases. Germline V CDR1 and CDR2: MNHEY, SMNVEV (reference sequence). The CDR3 is 16 amino acids. J gave up 7 bases and V 7 bases, and 15 bases lay outside the gene matches. This CDR3 reads CASTPVPGGPGNEQFF. DNA for the CDR3: TGTGCCAGCACCCCGGTCCCGGGGGGGCCCGGTAATGAGCAGTTCTTC.

The rearrangement uses TRBV18 and TRBJ2-7, with TRBD1 identical over 9 bases. CDR3 length equals 19 residues. From germline, CDR1 is KGHSH and CDR2 LQKENI. V lost 3 bases to trimming and J lost 7 bases; unmatched junction nucleotides: 22. For the CDR3, the DNA is TGTGCCAGCTCACCCTTATCTGGAAACAACAGGGGGCAGATCCGTGAGCAGTACTTC. It encodes CASSPLSGNNRGQIREQYF.

V is TRBV5-1 and J is TRBJ2-2; 8 bases align to TRBD2. The V gene's germline CDR1 is SGHRS and CDR2 YFSETQ. The length of the CDR3 is 15 residues. With V trimmed by 2 bases and J by 4 bases, 4 bases remained unmatched. This CDR3 is CASSLGLAGTGELFF. The CDR3 DNA sequence: TGCGCCAGCAGCTTAGGACTAGCTGGCACCGGGGAGCTGTTTTTT. The entire variable domain, with the rest obtained from reference TRBV5-1 and TRBJ2-2, is as follows: KAGVTQTPRYLIKTRGQQVTLSCSPISGHRSVSWYQQTPGQGLQFLFEYFSETQRNKGNFPGRFSGRQFSNSRSEMNVSTLELGDSALYLCASSLGLAGTGELFFGEGSRLTVL.

In its sample, this clone ranks as medium-sized. This rearrangement joins TRBV14 to TRBJ2-4, with D uncertain. CDR3 length: 13 residues. Trimming cost V 3 bases and J 0 bases, with 3 bases left between them. The V gene's germline CDR1 is SGHDN and CDR2 FVKESK. The chain's CDR3 is CASSHLAKNIQYF. The CDR3 nucleotides read TGTGCCAGCAGCCATCTAGCCAAAAACATTCAGTACTTC.

The rearrangement joins TRBV28 to TRBJ2-3, with 8 bases fitting TRBD2. The junction had 8 bases not matched to a gene; V was cut back by 5 bases and J by 1 base. The CDR3 is 16 residues long. Germline CDR1 reads MDHEN; CDR2 reads SYDVKM. For the CDR3, the DNA is TGTGCCAGCAGTGCTAGGACCGGGGGGGGCACAGATACGCAGTATTTT. It specifies CASSARTGGGTDTQYF.

The rearrangement links TRBV5-1 to TRBJ2-5, with D perhaps assigned TRBD1 or TRBD2 (6 bases each). Trimming left V 4 bases short and J 5 bases short, with 15 bases between. CDR1 is SGHRS and CDR2 is YFSETQ in the germline V gene. CDR3 length equals 14 residues. This chain's CDR3 is CASSRDWTEETQYF. The CDR3 DNA follows: TGCGCCAGCAGCCGGGACTGGACAGAGGAGACCCAGTACTTC.

This sequence joins TRBV6-5 and TRBJ1-2; 8 bases are shared with TRBD1. Trimming took 4 bases from V and 7 from J; bases not matched to a gene: 8. CDR3 length: 14 amino acids. Germline loops: CDR1 MNHEY, CDR2 SVGAGI. CDR3: CASSLGQGARGYTF. CDR3 coding DNA: TGTGCCAGCAGTTTAGGGCAGGGGGCGCGTGGCTACACCTTC.

J is TRBJ2-7 and V is TRBV11-2; tentatively, D is TRBD2 (6 bases). Germline CDR1 SGHAT, CDR2 FQNNGV. The CDR3 loop spans 11 amino acids. V lost 3 bases and J 6 bases, leaving 6 bases between the germline ends. The CDR3 loop is CASSFGGEQYF. In DNA form, the CDR3 reads TGTGCCAGCAGCTTCGGGGGCGAGCAGTACTTC.

The rearrangement uses TRBV28 and TRBJ2-2; 8 nucleotides match TRBD2. Per germline, CDR1 MDHEN and CDR2 SYDVKM. V shed 3 bases and J 6 bases; nucleotides not matched to a gene: 15. This CDR3 contains 18 residues. CDR3 sequence (DNA): TGTGCCAGCAGTTTGGCCCGTATGAGCGGGAGTGTTGCCGGGGAGCTGTTTTTT. It yields the protein CASSLARMSGSVAGELFF.

This chain uses TRBV4-1 with TRBJ2-2, with 14 positions matching TRBD2. Germline lookup yields CDR1 MGHRA and CDR2 YSYEKL. Germline trimming cut 0 bases from V and 6 bases from J; bases unmatched to any gene: 18. The CDR3 spans 22 residues. Here the CDR3 reads CASSQDKIRGTSGSLYAGELFF. CDR3 coding DNA: TGCGCCAGCAGCCAAGATAAGATTAGAGGGACTAGCGGGAGTCTATACGCCGGGGAGCTGTTTTTT.

This chain links TRBV5-1 with TRBJ2-7; 9 bases are shared with TRBD2. Germline V gene lookup returns CDR1 SGHRS and CDR2 YFSETQ. Trimming took 0 bases from V and 0 from J; bases not matched to a gene: 4. This CDR3 has 16 amino acids. The CDR3 DNA is TGCGCCAGCAGCTTGGCCCCGACTAGCGGCTCCTACGAGCAGTACTTC. Protein sequence: CASSLAPTSGSYEQYF.

The chain has TRBV6-1 and TRBJ2-3, with unresolved D. The germline V gene has CDR1 MNHNS and CDR2 SASEGT. V was pared by 3 bases and J by 0 bases, with 13 bases between. This CDR3 is 16 amino acids long. CDR3 nucleotides: TGTGCCAGCAGTGATTCGGCTGGACCTAGCACAGATACGCAGTATTTT. Translation: CASSDSAGPSTDTQYF.

This chain links TRBV29-1 with TRBJ1-5, with D tentatively TRBD1 (5 bases). The germline CDR1 and CDR2 sequences are SQVTM and ANQGSEA. V lost 5 bases and J lost 5, with 10 bases in between. The CDR3 sequence is 12 residues long. CDR3 loop: CSVRQGDQPQHF. For the CDR3, the DNA is TGCAGCGTTCGGCAGGGCGATCAGCCCCAGCATTTT.

The gene calls are TRBV19 and TRBJ1-2; perhaps TRBD1 as D (6 bases). V was shortened by 7 bases and J by 6 bases, with 18 bases between the two germline ends. Germline CDR1 and CDR2: LNHDA and SQIVND (reference sequence). The CDR3 has 14 amino acids. CDR3 residues: CASNSDRRGNGYTF. The DNA for the CDR3 is TGTGCCAGTAACTCGGACAGAAGGGGGAATGGCTACACCTTC.

The gene calls are TRBV4-1 and TRBJ2-7, with 11 bases fitting TRBD2. The CDR3 extends over 19 amino acids. The V gene's germline CDR1 is MGHRA and CDR2 YSYEKL. V shed 1 base, J shed 0 bases, and the junction held 11 bases outside the gene matches. In DNA form, the CDR3 reads TGCGCCAGCAGCCAAGTTGTGGCTAGCGGGAGGTCGAGCTCCTACGAGCAGTACTTC. Residues: CASSQVVASGRSSSYEQYF.

V usage is TRBV5-8 and J usage is TRBJ1-2; perhaps TRBD1 as D (6 bases). CDR3 length equals 15 residues. Trimming cost V 0 bases and J 4 bases, with 13 bases left between them. CDR1 is SGHTS and CDR2 is YDEGEE in the germline V gene. The CDR3 DNA follows: TGTGCCAGCAGCTTGGGGGGCAGGGGCTCCTATGGCTACACCTTC. Amino acid sequence: CASSLGGRGSYGYTF.

The chain is built from TRBV6-5 and TRBJ2-7, with unresolved D. CDR3 length: 14 amino acids. Trimming left V 4 bases short and J 0 bases short, with 10 bases between. Germline CDR1 reads MNHEY; CDR2 reads SVGAGI. CDR3 in amino acids: CASSFDWSSYEQYF. The CDR3, as DNA: TGTGCCAGCAGTTTCGACTGGAGCTCCTACGAGCAGTACTTC.

The chain is built from TRBV18 and TRBJ2-2; D possibly matches TRBD1 or TRBD2 (5 bases each). The V end lost 2 bases, the J end lost 3 bases, and 10 bases lay between the germline ends. The CDR3 extends over 15 amino acids. The V gene's germline CDR1 is KGHSH and CDR2 LQKENI. The CDR3 protein is CASSPVGADTGELFF. Here the CDR3 DNA reads TGTGCCAGCTCACCAGTCGGGGCCGACACCGGGGAGCTGTTTTTT.

In nucleotides, the CDR3 is TGTGCCAGCAGTGACCGAGGGGAACTCAGGAACGGCTACACCTTC. This sequence encodes CASSDRGELRNGYTF. This chain uses TRBV6-1 with TRBJ1-2; maybe TRBD1 (5 bases). The CDR3 sequence is 15 residues long. Trimming left V 3 bases short and J 8 bases short, with 19 bases between. Per the germline V gene, CDR1 is MNHNS and CDR2 is SASEGT.

The chain carries TRBV5-4 and TRBJ2-2; D possibly corresponds to TRBD1 (5 bases). Germline-derived CDR1 and CDR2 are SGHNT and YYREEE (reference sequence). V gave up 4 bases and J gave up 0 bases, with 10 bases separating them. The CDR3 loop spans 15 amino acids. The CDR3 region is CASSPRASNTGELFF. CDR3 nucleotides: TGTGCCAGCAGCCCCAGGGCCTCGAACACCGGGGAGCTGTTTTTT.

This chain connects TRBV29-1 to TRBJ1-2, with a weak D call TRBD1 (6 bases). Germline loops: CDR1 SQVTM, CDR2 ANQGSEA. CDR3 length: 12 residues. Trimming left V 5 bases short and J 7 bases short, with 14 bases between. CDR3 coding DNA: TGCAGCGTTTTGGAACAGGGATCTGGCTACACCTTC. Its translation: CSVLEQGSGYTF. Filled out from reference TRBV29-1 and TRBJ1-2, the complete variable domain reads SAVISQKPSRDICQRGTSLTIQCQVDSQVTMMFWYRQQPGQSLTLIATANQGSEATYESGFVIDKFPISRPNLTFSTLTVSNMSPEDSSIYLCSVLEQGSGYTFGSGTRLTVV.

The chain employs TRBV9 and TRBJ2-2, with unresolved D. This CDR3 region has 13 residues. Looked up from germline, CDR1 is SGDLS and CDR2 is YYNGEE. V was clipped by 0 bases and J by 4 bases, with 4 bases between them. CDR3 bases: TGTGCCAGCAGCGTAGGGACCACCGGGGAGCTGTTTTTT. It codes for CASSVGTTGELFF.